The sequence of this T cell receptor beta chain was determined in a study of cytomegalovirus exposure and HLA in healthy donors. About the study: The 110 or so validation repertoires used a platform that matched the one used for the approximately 610 first-cohort repertoires, as a later analysis reported.

Using immunoSEQ multiplex PCR, the repertoire was profiled, and TCRdb retains in-frame clones only, with some absent. The sample has about 160,000 clones; around four fifths are singletons. Specimen: PBMCs. The TCR was taken from a man between 25 and 39 years old in good health and CMV-seropositive.

DNA for the CDR3: TGTGCCATCGAAGGGGTAAGAATCGGCGGGGGTGAAGCTTTCTTT. Translation: CAIEGVRIGGGEAFF. The chain combines TRBV6-5 with TRBJ1-1, with a tentative D call TRBD1 (5 bases). Per the germline V gene, CDR1 is MNHEY and CDR2 is SVGAGI. This CDR3 has 15 amino acids. Trimming cost V 10 bases and J 7 bases, with 25 bases left between them.